A selection of T cell receptor beta chains follows, all from one sample in a study of blood T cell repertoires in COVID-19. TCRdb keeps only in-frame clones here, not all; method: immunoSEQ multiplex PCR. The sample lists some 220,000 clones; 80% were seen once. Sequenced sample: peripheral blood. These receptors originate from a human donor in a cohort sampled during active COVID-19. Each CDR3 is given with its conserved first and last residue. The D gene is left open where the match is weak. Rows give clone size only sometimes, using once, few, many, or a class for an expanded clone.

D gene	clone size	V gene	J gene	CDR3 DNA	CDR3 protein
.	.	TRBV28	TRBJ1-2	TGTGCCAGCAGTTTGAAGGAACTGGGAGGTTACTATGGCTACACCTTC	CASSLKELGGYYGYTF
.	.	TRBV7-9	TRBJ2-5	TGTGCCAGCAGCCACCCAGGGAGGGAGACCCAGTACTTC	CASSHPGRETQYF
.	.	TRBV4-3	TRBJ1-1	TGCGCCAGCAGCCAAGAGAGATGGGCGAACACTGAAGCTTTCTTT	CASSQERWANTEAFF
TRBD1	.	TRBV5-1	TRBJ1-1	TGCGCCAGCATCCCAGGACAGGGGGGTATTGGCACTGAAGCTTTCTTT	CASIPGQGGIGTEAFF
TRBD2	.	TRBV11-2	TRBJ2-1	TGTGCCAGCTGGGGGGGGAATGAGCAGTTCTTC	CASWGGNEQFF
.	.	TRBV5-6	TRBJ1-1	TGTGCCAGCAGCCTGGGGGGGACTGGCTGGATGTCAGCTTTCTTT	CASSLGGTGWMSAFF
.	few	TRBV12-3/TRBV12-4	TRBJ1-1	TGTGCCAGCAGTTTCACTTACAGGGAAGCTTTCTTT	CASSFTYREAFF
.	.	TRBV28	TRBJ1-5	TGTGCCAGTCAGAGAGCAGGAACAGTCGGGCCCCAGCATTTT	CASQRAGTVGPQHF
TRBD2	.	TRBV24-1	TRBJ2-3	TGTGCCACCAGTGTGGCTAGCGGGAGGGCCGGAGATACGCAGTATTTT	CATSVASGRAGDTQYF
TRBD1	.	TRBV11-3	TRBJ2-3	TGTGCCAGCAGCCCCGGGACAGAGTATAATACGCAGTATTTT	CASSPGTEYNTQYF
.	.	TRBV19	TRBJ2-5	TGTGCCAGTAGCAAAACAGGGAATCAAGAGACCCAGTACTTC	CASSKTGNQETQYF
.	.	TRBV7-9	TRBJ2-7	TGTGCCAGCAGCTTAGCGACAGTCAGCCACGAGCAGTACTTC	CASSLATVSHEQYF
TRBD1	.	TRBV18	TRBJ2-7	TGTGCCAGCTCACCAATGATGACGACAGGGGGCAACTACGAGCAGTACTTC	CASSPMMTTGGNYEQYF
.	once	TRBV3-1/TRBV3-2	TRBJ2-7	TGTGCCAGCAGCTACAGGGGGGGGGCCCGCTACGAGCAGTACTTC	CASSYRGGARYEQYF
TRBD1	.	TRBV6-5	TRBJ1-2	TGTGCCACCCGGGACAGGGGGCAAGGTGGCTACACCTTC	CATRDRGQGGYTF
TRBD1	.	TRBV29-1	TRBJ1-3	TGCAGCGCGGACAGGGGTGGAAACACCATATATTTT	CSADRGGNTIYF
.	.	TRBV19	TRBJ2-1	TGTGCCAGTAGTATACGGACAACTGCCTACAATGAGCAGTTCTTC	CASSIRTTAYNEQFF
.	many	TRBV18	TRBJ1-5	TGTGCCAGCTCAGGGGGGGGCTCCCAGCCCCAGCATTTT	CASSGGGSQPQHF
.	.	TRBV28	TRBJ2-3	TGTGCCAGCAGTCCCCGGGGAGAGTCCACAGATACGCAGTATTTT	CASSPRGESTDTQYF
.	.	TRBV25-1	TRBJ2-2	TGTGCCAGCGCCAAAAGGGACTCCATGGTTGAATTCACCGGGGAGCTGTTTTTT	CASAKRDSMVEFTGELFF
TRBD2	.	TRBV10-3	TRBJ2-2	TGTGCCATCAGTGCTAGCGGGGTAAACACCGGGGAGCTGTTTTTT	CAISASGVNTGELFF
TRBD1	.	TRBV28	TRBJ2-7	TGTGCCAGCAGTTTATTGCCCGGTAGGACAGGATCCTACGAGCAGTACTTC	CASSLLPGRTGSYEQYF
TRBD1	few	TRBV10-3	TRBJ2-6	TGTGCCATCAGCCTCAGACAGGGTCTATCTGGGGCCAACGTCCTGACTTTC	CAISLRQGLSGANVLTF
TRBD2	.	TRBV4-2	TRBJ2-5	TGTGCCAGCAGCCCGGGACTAGCGGGAGCTACGTGGGAAGAGACCCAGTACTTC	CASSPGLAGATWEETQYF
.	.	TRBV19	TRBJ2-3	TGTGCCAGTAGTACCCCAAACACAGATACGCAGTATTTT	CASSTPNTDTQYF
.	.	TRBV29-1	TRBJ2-7	TGCAGCGTTGAAACGACAGGAATTATCGCCTACGAGCAGTACTTC	CSVETTGIIAYEQYF
TRBD1	.	TRBV6-2/TRBV6-3	TRBJ1-6	TGTGCCAGCAGTTACGACGGACAGGGGAATTCACCCCTCCACTTT	CASSYDGQGNSPLHF
TRBD1	few	TRBV10-3	TRBJ2-5	TGTGCCACCTCGGGACAGCAAGAGACCCAGTACTTC	CATSGQQETQYF
TRBD1	.	TRBV6-2/TRBV6-3	TRBJ2-3	TGTGCCAGCAGTTTTCCGGGACAGGGGGCAGATACGCAGTATTTT	CASSFPGQGADTQYF
TRBD2	.	TRBV10-3	TRBJ2-1	TGTGCCATCAGTGAGTCAGGCGGGGGTAACGACAATGAGCAGTTCTTC	CAISESGGGNDNEQFF
.	.	TRBV28	TRBJ1-1	TGTGCCAGCAGTACATTACGGGATGCCAGGGGCACTGAAGCTTTCTTT	CASSTLRDARGTEAFF
.	.	TRBV5-5	TRBJ2-2	TGTGCCAGCAGCCCCGGGGCGGGGGCTAACACCGGGGAGCTGTTTTTT	CASSPGAGANTGELFF
.	few	TRBV27	TRBJ2-2	TGTGCCAGCCGGGGAGGGGGTGGCACCGGGGAGCTGTTTTTT	CASRGGGGTGELFF
TRBD2	.	TRBV5-1	TRBJ2-3	TGCGCCAGCACCCCGGGACTAGCGGGAGATGGCACAGATACGCAGTATTTT	CASTPGLAGDGTDTQYF
TRBD2	.	TRBV28	TRBJ2-4	TGTGCCACCCGGGGGTGGCGGGAGTCGAGCATTCAGTACTTC	CATRGWRESSIQYF
TRBD1	few	TRBV7-9	TRBJ1-4	TGTGCCAGCAGCGTCACCAGGGGGGATGAAAAACTGTTTTTT	CASSVTRGDEKLFF
.	.	TRBV6-5	TRBJ1-6	TGTGCCAGCAGTTCAGGACCGCGGGGAGGTTCACTCCTCCACTTT	CASSSGPRGGSLLHF
.	.	TRBV5-6	TRBJ1-5	TGTGCCAGCAGCTACCGGTTAAGCAATCAGCCCCAGCATTTT	CASSYRLSNQPQHF
TRBD2	.	TRBV4-1	TRBJ2-5	TGCGCCAGCAGCCAAGGGGACTACTGGGAAGGAGAGACCCAGTACTTC	CASSQGDYWEGETQYF
TRBD2	few	TRBV2	TRBJ2-7	TGTGCCAGCAGAAGGTGGACTAGCGGGGGGGAAAACTACGAGCAGTACTTC	CASRRWTSGGENYEQYF
TRBD1	few	TRBV18	TRBJ1-5	TGTGCCAGCTCCTTAGGGACAGGGGGCAATCAGCCCCAGCATTTT	CASSLGTGGNQPQHF
.	.	TRBV6-5	TRBJ1-2	TGTGCCAGCAGTTACCAACCCAGGGGTGAAGGCTACACCTTC	CASSYQPRGEGYTF
TRBD1	.	TRBV7-2	TRBJ1-3	TGTGCCAGCAGCTTACTTACAGGGGTTGGAAACACCATATATTTT	CASSLLTGVGNTIYF
TRBD1	.	TRBV28	TRBJ1-3	TGTGCCAGCAGATCGGGACAGCTGACTGGAAACACCATATATTTT	CASRSGQLTGNTIYF
TRBD2	.	TRBV10-3	TRBJ2-1	TGTGCCACCGTAACTAGCGGGAGGGCCAGTGAGCAGTTCTTC	CATVTSGRASEQFF
TRBD2	.	TRBV7-2	TRBJ2-7	TGTGCCAGCAGCTTAGCGCCCGTATGGACTAGCGGGAGCGAGCAGTACTTC	CASSLAPVWTSGSEQYF
.	.	TRBV28	TRBJ2-7	TGTGCCAGCAGTTCCCAATTCATGGGTGGGGGCATGACCTACGAGCAGTACTTC	CASSSQFMGGGMTYEQYF
.	.	TRBV16	TRBJ1-1	TGTGCCAGCAGCCAATTTTACAGAAACACTGAAGCTTTCTTT	CASSQFYRNTEAFF
.	.	TRBV9	TRBJ2-2	TGTGCCAGCAGCGTACCGGGAGCCGGGGAGCTGTTTTTT	CASSVPGAGELFF
TRBD2	.	TRBV4-3	TRBJ2-7	TGCGCCAGCAGCCAAGAAGAAGCGGGGGGTTTCGAGCAGTACTTC	CASSQEEAGGFEQYF
TRBD2	.	TRBV5-4	TRBJ2-1	TGTGCCAGCAGCCCCTGGGTAGCGGGAGGGAAAAATGAGCAGTTCTTC	CASSPWVAGGKNEQFF
TRBD1	.	TRBV28	TRBJ1-2	TGTGCCAGCAGTTTTGTCACAGGGGGCTATGGCTACACCTTC	CASSFVTGGYGYTF
.	.	TRBV10-3	TRBJ1-4	TGTGCCATCACAAACAGTCAGGTGGAAAAACTGTTTTTT	CAITNSQVEKLFF
TRBD2	few	TRBV7-2	TRBJ2-1	TGTGCCAGCAGCTTATACGCGGGAGAGAATGAGCAGTTCTTC	CASSLYAGENEQFF
.	.	TRBV11-1	TRBJ2-5	TGTGCCAGCAGCTTCGGTGTCGGGGAGACCCAGTACTTC	CASSFGVGETQYF
.	.	TRBV27	TRBJ1-2	TGTGCCAGCAAATGGAGTGCGGGCCATGGCTACACCTTC	CASKWSAGHGYTF
.	.	TRBV24-1	TRBJ1-1	TGTGCCACCAGTGATTTGATGACGGGGGTCGGAGCTTTCTTT	CATSDLMTGVGAFF
.	.	TRBV19	TRBJ1-1	TGTGCCAGTAGTATAGACCGGGACACTGAAGCTTTCTTT	CASSIDRDTEAFF